Listed below are T cell receptor beta chains from one sample, sequenced in a study of cytomegalovirus exposure and HLA in healthy donors. Libraries were prepared by immunoSEQ multiplex PCR; TCRdb keeps only in-frame clonotypes and omits some of them. The top ten clones hold around 3.7% of a sample with about 77,000 clones, around 78% of them seen once. Sequencing used PBMCs. These receptors originate from a man aged 35-49 years in good health and CMV-seronegative. Each CDR3 is given with its conserved first and last residue. A D gene is named only where the DNA matches it firmly. Some rows mark clone size as missing; the rest say once, few, many or name a class of expanded clone.

j_gene	v_gene	d_gene	abundance	CDR3aa	CDR3nt
TRBJ1-6	TRBV7-9	TRBD1	.	CASTGTESVDSPLHF	TGTGCCAGCACCGGGACAGAGTCAGTGGATTCACCCCTCCACTTT
TRBJ2-3	TRBV11-2	.	.	CASSPRGGASTDTQYF	TGTGCCAGCAGCCCCAGAGGGGGAGCTAGCACAGATACGCAGTATTTT
TRBJ1-1	TRBV10-3	.	once	CAIRDSRGRTEAFF	TGTGCCATCAGGGATTCACGAGGGCGGACTGAAGCTTTCTTT
TRBJ2-3	TRBV5-1	TRBD2	.	CASSLAGGGTDTQYF	TGCGCCAGCAGCTTGGCGGGGGGGGGCACAGATACGCAGTATTTT
TRBJ1-2	TRBV10-3	TRBD1	.	CAISPGQGPYGYTF	TGTGCCATCAGTCCGGGACAGGGTCCCTATGGCTACACCTTC
TRBJ1-6	TRBV4-2	.	.	CASSQDEASPLHF	TGTGCCAGCAGCCAAGACGAGGCGTCACCCCTCCACTTT
TRBJ2-1	TRBV7-6	TRBD2	once	CASSLTAISGGAFYEQFF	TGTGCCAGCAGCTTAACGGCTATTAGCGGGGGGGCGTTCTATGAGCAGTTCTTC
TRBJ1-3	TRBV10-2	.	.	CASSEGQKNTIYF	TGCGCCAGCAGTGAAGGACAGAAGAACACCATATATTTT
TRBJ2-5	TRBV7-7	.	few	CASSPDRQQETQYF	TGTGCTAGCAGCCCTGACAGGCAACAAGAGACCCAGTACTTC
TRBJ2-1	TRBV6-4	TRBD2	few	CASSDSGGDYNEQFF	TGTGCCAGCAGTGATAGCGGGGGGGACTACAATGAGCAGTTCTTC
TRBJ2-2	TRBV7-2	TRBD1	.	CASSSPRGTGELFF	TGTGCCAGCAGCTCGCCCAGGGGGACCGGGGAGCTGTTTTTT
TRBJ1-4	TRBV5-1	TRBD1	.	CASNYGTGNFREKLFF	TGCGCCAGCAATTACGGGACAGGAAATTTTAGGGAAAAACTGTTTTTT
TRBJ1-1	TRBV9	TRBD1	.	CASSPRTGGEVEAFF	TGTGCCAGCAGCCCGAGGACAGGGGGCGAGGTTGAAGCTTTCTTT
TRBJ1-4	TRBV27	.	.	CASSYGRWSSNEKLFF	TGTGCCAGCAGTTATGGCCGATGGAGTAGTAATGAAAAACTGTTTTTT
TRBJ2-1	TRBV4-2	TRBD2	.	CASSQPLASGGGYNEQFF	TGTGCCAGCAGCCAACCCTTGGCTAGCGGGGGGGGCTACAATGAGCAGTTCTTC
TRBJ1-1	TRBV5-4	.	.	CASSSILQGKRTEAFF	TGTGCCAGCAGCTCTATATTACAGGGAAAGAGGACTGAAGCTTTCTTT
TRBJ1-5	TRBV6-1	.	.	CASTQYSNQPQHF	TGTGCCAGCACGCAGTATAGCAATCAGCCCCAGCATTTT
TRBJ2-1	TRBV5-1	.	.	CASSLAQEGTEQFF	TGCGCCAGCAGCTTGGCCCAGGAGGGCACTGAGCAGTTCTTC
TRBJ1-5	TRBV19	.	.	CASSTGGGTNQPQHF	TGTGCCAGTAGTACCGGCGGGGGCACCAATCAGCCCCAGCATTTT
TRBJ2-7	TRBV6-5	TRBD1	few	CASAGTENSYEQYF	TGTGCCAGCGCCGGGACAGAAAACTCCTACGAGCAGTACTTC
TRBJ1-5	TRBV12-1	.	.	CASSFGQGFNQPQHF	TGTGCCAGCAGCTTTGGGCAGGGCTTCAATCAGCCCCAGCATTTT
TRBJ1-4	TRBV5-5	.	once	CASSLRSYNEKLFF	TGTGCCAGCAGCTTAAGGAGTTATAATGAAAAACTGTTTTTT
TRBJ2-4	TRBV18	.	once	CASSPKDSLAKNIQYF	TGTGCCAGCTCACCAAAAGACTCGTTAGCCAAAAACATTCAGTACTTC
TRBJ1-5	TRBV19	.	.	CASSTPRLEGWSNQPQHF	TGTGCCAGTAGTACCCCCCGGTTGGAGGGTTGGAGCAATCAGCCCCAGCATTTT
TRBJ1-4	TRBV7-6	TRBD1	.	CASSSGQGLTREKLFF	TGTGCCAGCAGCTCCGGACAGGGCCTTACCCGGGAAAAACTGTTTTTT
TRBJ1-5	TRBV5-1	.	.	CASSWAGENQPQHF	TGCGCCAGCAGCTGGGCGGGGGAGAATCAGCCCCAGCATTTT
TRBJ2-2	TRBV11-2	.	.	CASSAQQGSATGELFF	TGTGCCAGCAGCGCGCAACAGGGAAGTGCTACCGGGGAGCTGTTTTTT
TRBJ2-1	TRBV6-6	.	.	CASSYTTVSYNEQFF	TGTGCCAGCAGTTACACCACAGTTTCCTACAATGAGCAGTTCTTC
TRBJ2-2	TRBV7-9	.	.	CASSFYPGELFF	TGTGCCAGCAGCTTCTACCCCGGGGAGCTGTTTTTT
TRBJ2-7	TRBV7-3	TRBD1	.	CSSSLTGGQGYEQYF	TGTTCCAGCAGCTTAACAGGGGGACAGGGCTACGAGCAGTACTTC
TRBJ2-7	TRBV27	.	few	CASSSARGAGDEQYF	TGTGCCAGCAGTTCCGCCAGGGGGGCTGGGGACGAGCAGTACTTC
TRBJ1-1	TRBV4-2	.	few	CASSHLDRNTEAFF	TGTGCCAGCAGCCACTTGGACAGGAACACTGAAGCTTTCTTT